The present entry profiles one TCR beta chain with its context. This clonotype was seen repeatedly, ten times or more. Its antigen is currently not known. Per-nucleotide qualities are absent, and no much larger clonotype sits a single base away. V is cut by 8 bases and J by 1 base, and the space between the germline ends is 15 bases. The germline V gene yields SNHLY for CDR1 and FYNNEI for CDR2. The CDR3 covers 14 residues, taking in both the cysteine and the phenylalanine. Only the CDR3 region is kept as DNA, spanning 42 bases read in frame from base 1. This specimen comes from a study of blood T cells in healthy people across ages (dated by TCRdb to about 2015). Study-level background: In model experiments, template switching captured roughly one uniquely barcoded TCR beta cDNA molecule for every two T cells. Using deep sequencing normalized with unique cDNA molecular identifiers, the study measured how TCR beta repertoire diversity changes with age. The donors were divided into four age groups: young (average roughly 17 years), middle-aged (about 39), aged (about 62) and long-lived (roughly 88). To avoid experimental bias, donors of different ages were spread randomly across the sequencing lanes. The study analyzed two additional independent replicas of 1 million unique cDNA reads from the same blood draw for two donors, one aged 18 to 29 and one aged 80 or older. General study outcomes and caveats: The long-lived group showed more naive CD4+ T cells, fewer expanded clones and increased TCR diversity than the aged group, suggesting age selection. Observed TCR beta diversity per million T cells fell roughly linearly with age, and a significant reduction was already apparent by age roughly 40. Because profiling used bulk unsorted PBMCs, naive and antigen-experienced compartments could not be compared conclusively. The CMV infection status of donors was not known, potentially confounding age-related changes in expanded clonotypes. A strong correlation was found between observed TCR beta diversity and the percentage of naive T cells measured by flow cytometry. Estimates of total diversity from one million sequenced T cells were regarded as lower bounds and underestimates.

Receptor libraries were prepared by 5' RACE. Sequencing instrument: Illumina HiSeq 2500. The second PCR ran for roughly 6 to 11 cycles and used a J-beta primer mix along with a sample-barcoded 5' primer. A unique molecular identifier was introduced onto each TCR beta cDNA molecule by a template-switch 5' adaptor carrying 12 random nucleotides. Each sample yielded at least 2.5 million CDR3-containing paired-end reads. All of the RNA was converted into first-strand cDNA using the Mint cDNA synthesis kit, with a TRBC-specific oligonucleotide serving as the primer. All cDNA was treated with uracil-DNA glycosylase and then went through a first 18-cycle PCR with the universal primers M1SS and BC2_uni_R. The original pipeline was this. For normalization, 1 million high-quality reads, each with a distinct molecular identifier, were randomly selected from each sample. Instead of being binned into consensus sequences, reads that shared molecular identifiers were thrown out. CDR3 identification, clonotype clustering and error correction used MiTCR with a Q25 quality threshold and the strictest error-elimination algorithm. A nonparametric unseen species model with Euler transformation was used to estimate lower-bound total TCR beta diversity. Starting from the raw public reads, TCRdb applied fastp trimming at Q25, assembled clones with MiXCR and retained in-frame beta chains. Every distinct CDR3 protein forms one entry, paired with its most common genes and DNA. TCRdb's processing, not the authors', yielded these V and J calls. This sample holds about 670,000 distinct CDR3 sequences; roughly half were observed only once. Around an eighth of the sample comes from the top ten.

The donors were some 36 Caucasian individuals from Russia, aged roughly 6 to 90 years, who were systemically healthy. Each donor gave ten milliliters of peripheral blood, drawn into EDTA-treated Vacutainer tubes. Ficoll-Paque density-gradient centrifugation was used to isolate PBMCs, with at least 6.5 million per sample. Trizol reagent was used to extract total RNA from PBMCs, with at least 5 micrograms per sample. For every donor, an aliquot of PBMCs went through flow cytometry to measure the percentages of naive CD45RAhigh/CD27high T cells. Material for sequencing was blood. The sequence is built from TRBV2 and TRBJ2-7; the D gene is unclear. This TCR was recovered from a woman older than 75 in good health. CDR3 sequence: CASRMDGPSYEQYF. In nucleotides, the sequence is TGTGCCAGCCGGATGGACGGACCATCCTACGAGCAGTACTTC.